The sequence of this T cell receptor beta chain was determined in a study of early T cells in non-severe SARS-CoV-2 infection. Note on this clonotype: The junction departs from the called germline gene at one end, perhaps through a read error.

As part of library construction, unique molecular identifiers were attached to individual cDNA molecules. TCRdb used MiXCR to reprocess the 5' RACE reads, holding one entry per CDR3 protein. The sample yields roughly 100,000 distinct CDR3 sequences, over 10% seen once. This CDR3 has 15 amino acids. Germline CDR1 and CDR2: DFQATT and SNEGSKA (reference sequence). This sequence joins TRBV20-1 and TRBJ2-3, with a possible D match to TRBD1 (6 bases). The source material was whole blood. This receptor was identified in an adult who was a healthcare worker with PCR-confirmed SARS-CoV-2 infection or an uninfected control (not recorded which). CDR3 bases: TGCAATGCTAGAGATCCTCTGGGGGCCCGGGGTACGCAGTATTTT. Residues: CNARDPLGARGTQYF.